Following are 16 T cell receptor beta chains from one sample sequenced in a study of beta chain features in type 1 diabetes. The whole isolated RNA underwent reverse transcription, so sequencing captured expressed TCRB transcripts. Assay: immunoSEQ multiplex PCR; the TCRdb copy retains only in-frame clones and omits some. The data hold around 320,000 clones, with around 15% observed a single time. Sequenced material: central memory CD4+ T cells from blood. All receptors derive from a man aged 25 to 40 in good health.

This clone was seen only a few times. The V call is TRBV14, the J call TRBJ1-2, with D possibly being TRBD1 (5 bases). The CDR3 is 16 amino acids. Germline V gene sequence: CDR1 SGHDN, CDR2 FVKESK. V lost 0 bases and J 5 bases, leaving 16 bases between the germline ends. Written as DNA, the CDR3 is TGTGCCAGCAGCCAAGATCCCCCGGGACGCTTGTATGGCTACACCTTC. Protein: CASSQDPPGRLYGYTF.

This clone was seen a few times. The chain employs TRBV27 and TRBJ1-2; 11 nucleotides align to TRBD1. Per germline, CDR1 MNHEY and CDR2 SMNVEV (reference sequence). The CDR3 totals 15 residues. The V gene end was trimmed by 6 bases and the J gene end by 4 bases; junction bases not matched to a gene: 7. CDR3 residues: CASRGDRGFGYGYTF. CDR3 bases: TGTGCCAGCAGGGGGGACAGGGGGTTTGGCTATGGCTACACCTTC.

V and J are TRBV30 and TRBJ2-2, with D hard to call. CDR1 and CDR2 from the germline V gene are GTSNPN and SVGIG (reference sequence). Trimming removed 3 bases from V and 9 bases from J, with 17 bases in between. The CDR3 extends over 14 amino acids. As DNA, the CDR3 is TGTGCCTGGAGCAGATGGCAAAACTCATGGGAGCTGTTTTTT. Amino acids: CAWSRWQNSWELFF.

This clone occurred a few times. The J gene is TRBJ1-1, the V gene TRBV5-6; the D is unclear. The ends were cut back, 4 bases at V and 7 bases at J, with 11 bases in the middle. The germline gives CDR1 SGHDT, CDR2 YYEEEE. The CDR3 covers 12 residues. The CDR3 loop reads CASSRTRVEAFF. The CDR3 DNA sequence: TGTGCCAGCAGCAGGACGAGGGTTGAAGCTTTCTTT.

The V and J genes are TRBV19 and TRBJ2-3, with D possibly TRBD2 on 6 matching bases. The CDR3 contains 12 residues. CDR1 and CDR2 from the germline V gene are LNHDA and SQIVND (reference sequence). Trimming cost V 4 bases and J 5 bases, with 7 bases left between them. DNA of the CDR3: TGTGCCAGTAGTAGGGGGGTAGATACGCAGTATTTT. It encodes CASSRGVDTQYF.

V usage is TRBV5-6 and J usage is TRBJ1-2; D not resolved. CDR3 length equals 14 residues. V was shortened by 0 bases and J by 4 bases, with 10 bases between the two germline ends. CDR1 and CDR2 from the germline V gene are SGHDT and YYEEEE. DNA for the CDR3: TGTGCCAGCAGCTTGGTGGTGGGCGTCTATGGCTACACCTTC. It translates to CASSLVVGVYGYTF.

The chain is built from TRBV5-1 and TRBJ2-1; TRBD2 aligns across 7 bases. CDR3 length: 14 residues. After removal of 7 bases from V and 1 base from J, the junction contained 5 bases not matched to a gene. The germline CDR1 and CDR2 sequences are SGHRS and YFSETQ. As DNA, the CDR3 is TGCGCCAGCGGTCGGGGGGAGTCCTACAATGAGCAGTTCTTC. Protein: CASGRGESYNEQFF.

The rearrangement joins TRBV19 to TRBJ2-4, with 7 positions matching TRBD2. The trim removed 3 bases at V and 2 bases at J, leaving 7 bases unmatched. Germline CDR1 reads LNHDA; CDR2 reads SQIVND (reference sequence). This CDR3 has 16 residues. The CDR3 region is CASSISGGRTKNIQYF. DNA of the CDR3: TGTGCCAGTAGTATTTCGGGCGGGAGAACCAAAAACATTCAGTACTTC.

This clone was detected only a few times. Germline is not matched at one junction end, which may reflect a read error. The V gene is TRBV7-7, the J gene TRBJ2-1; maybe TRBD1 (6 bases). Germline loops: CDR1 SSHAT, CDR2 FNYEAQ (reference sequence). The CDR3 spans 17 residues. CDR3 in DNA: TGTGCTAGCAGCTTAGCCGTCGGGAAAAGGGGGTACAATGAGCAGTTCTTC. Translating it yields CASSLAVGKRGYNEQFF.

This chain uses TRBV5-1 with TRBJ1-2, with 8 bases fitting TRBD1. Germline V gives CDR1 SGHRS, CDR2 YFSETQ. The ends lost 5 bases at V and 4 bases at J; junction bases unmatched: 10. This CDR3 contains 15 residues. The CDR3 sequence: CASRPGTGFIYGYTF. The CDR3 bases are TGCGCCAGCAGACCCGGGACAGGATTTATCTATGGCTACACCTTC.

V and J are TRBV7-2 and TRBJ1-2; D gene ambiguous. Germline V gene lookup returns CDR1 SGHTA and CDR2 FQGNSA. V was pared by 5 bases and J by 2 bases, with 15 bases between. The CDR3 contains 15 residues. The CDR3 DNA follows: TGTGCCAGCAGCCCCATTAGGGAGAGGAACTATGGCTACACCTTC. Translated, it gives CASSPIRERNYGYTF. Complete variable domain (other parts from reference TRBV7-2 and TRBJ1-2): GAGVSQSPSNKVTEKGKDVELRCDPISGHTALYWYRQSLGQGLEFLIYFQGNSAPDKSGLPSDRFSAERTGGSVSTLTIQRTQQEDSAVYLCASSPIRERNYGYTFGSGTRLTVV.

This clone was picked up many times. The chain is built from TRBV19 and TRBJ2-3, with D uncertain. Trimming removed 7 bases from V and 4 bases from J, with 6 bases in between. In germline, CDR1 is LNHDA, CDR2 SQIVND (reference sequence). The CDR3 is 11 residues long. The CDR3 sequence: CASTWSDTQYF. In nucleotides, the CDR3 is TGTGCCAGTACCTGGTCAGATACGCAGTATTTT. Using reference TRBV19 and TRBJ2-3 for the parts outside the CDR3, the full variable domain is DGGITQSPKYLFRKEGQNVTLSCEQNLNHDAMYWYRQDPGQGLRLIYYSQIVNDFQKGDIAEGYSVSREKKESFPLTVTSAQKNPTAFYLCASTWSDTQYFGPGTRLTVL.

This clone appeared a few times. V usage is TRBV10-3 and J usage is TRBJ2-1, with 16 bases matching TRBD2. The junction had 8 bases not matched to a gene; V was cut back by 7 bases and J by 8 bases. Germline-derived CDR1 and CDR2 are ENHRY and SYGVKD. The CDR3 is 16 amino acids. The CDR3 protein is CAIKGTSGRATDEQFF. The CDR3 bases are TGTGCCATCAAGGGGACTAGCGGGAGGGCCACGGATGAGCAGTTCTTC.

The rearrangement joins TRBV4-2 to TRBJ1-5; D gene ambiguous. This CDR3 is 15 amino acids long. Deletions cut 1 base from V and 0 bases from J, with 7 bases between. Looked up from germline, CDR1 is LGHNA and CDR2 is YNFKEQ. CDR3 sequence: CASSQVAGSNQPQHF. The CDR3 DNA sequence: TGTGCCAGCAGCCAAGTTGCGGGTAGCAATCAGCCCCAGCATTTT.

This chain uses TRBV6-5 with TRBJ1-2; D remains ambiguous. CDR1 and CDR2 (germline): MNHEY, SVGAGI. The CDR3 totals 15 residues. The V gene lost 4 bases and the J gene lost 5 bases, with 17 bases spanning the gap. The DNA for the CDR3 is TGTGCCAGCAGTTCCCCTACACGCGGTCCTTATGGCTACACCTTC. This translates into CASSSPTRGPYGYTF.

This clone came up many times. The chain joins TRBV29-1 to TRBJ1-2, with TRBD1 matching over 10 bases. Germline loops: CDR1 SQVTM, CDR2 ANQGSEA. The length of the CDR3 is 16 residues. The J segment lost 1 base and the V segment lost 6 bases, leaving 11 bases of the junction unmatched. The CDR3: CSVLQTTGGRNYGYTF. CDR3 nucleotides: TGCAGCGTACTGCAAACGACAGGGGGCCGTAACTATGGCTACACCTTC. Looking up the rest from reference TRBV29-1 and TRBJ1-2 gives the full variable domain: SAVISQKPSRDICQRGTSLTIQCQVDSQVTMMFWYRQQPGQSLTLIATANQGSEATYESGFVIDKFPISRPNLTFSTLTVSNMSPEDSSIYLCSVLQTTGGRNYGYTFGSGTRLTVV.